This T cell receptor beta chain was profiled in a study of siplizumab effects on memory and regulatory T cells (dated by TCRdb to the late 2010s). At the level of the whole study: The study examined how the anti-CD2 antibody siplizumab affects alloreactive T-cell subsets in allogeneic mixed lymphocyte reactions built from human PBMCs.

This clone was detected a few times. There is no known antigen for this receptor. Base qualities are not at hand, and no much larger clone is one base apart. In addition, sequencing in three donor pairs included unstimulated CD8+ effector memory subsets alongside CD4+ naive, CD8+ naive, CD8+ TEMRA and CD4+ memory subsets. Sorted unstimulated T cells and proliferating T cells recovered from mixed lymphocyte reactions underwent TCRbeta CDR3 sequencing. Fresh whole blood from about 9 HLA-typed healthy donors was used as the source from which PBMCs were isolated. The research as a whole found: No functional confirmation was obtained for the suppressive function of proliferating Tregs from siplizumab cultures. In reactions with siplizumab, an average of approximately 69% of mappable alloreactive CD4+ clones were Treg-derived, compared with 25% to 30% in control reactions. Siplizumab significantly lowered the cumulative frequency of alloreactive sequences that could be traced to unstimulated CD4+ memory T cells. Because sequences at frequencies below about 10^-5 were poorly captured, only a minor fraction of alloreactive clones could be mapped back to unstimulated subsets. Unstimulated naive T cells appeared to be more diverse than memory T cells, and naive cells seemed to make a substantial contribution to the alloresponse. Roughly 75-95% of proliferating CD4+ or CD8+ clones could not be assigned a naive or memory phenotype.

Receptors were amplified or captured by the immunoSEQ multiplex PCR assay. Some 1.1 x 10^5 TCR templates per sample were assayed by the deep sequencing platform. Genomic DNA extracted from sorted T cells was used for TCRbeta CDR3 sequencing. As for the authors' bioinformatics: The R programming language was used for the clonal analysis of the TCRbeta CDR3 data. Unstimulated samples were compared with post-reaction CFSE-low samples to define alloreactive CD4+ and CD8+ clones. Regulatory or non-regulatory origin of alloreactive CD4+ clones was assigned by matching sequences to the sorted unstimulated Treg and non-Treg repertoires. TCRdb holds this immuneACCESS table with in-frame rearrangements only. Some clones are missing; in checked studies, unresolved V genes explain under half, and the rest has no known cause. That table gives V, J and clone size, and the DNA gave D and trimming. Present in this sample are just over 60,000 clones, 70% to 85% of which were seen just once. The ten largest clones add up to 0.35% to 0.5% of the sample.

The receptor's source is a human donor in good health. Material for sequencing was memory CD4+ T cells sorted from blood. Per the publication, the cell subset or site label means: unstimulated CD4+ memory T cells.

The DNA is as follows: TGCGCCAGCAGCTTTCAGGGGGCGACCAACACTGAAGCTTTCTTT. It translates as CASSFQGATNTEAFF. The chain was built from TRBV5-1 and TRBJ1-1; TRBD1 aligns with 8 central bases. Measured from the cysteine to the phenylalanine, the CDR3 is 15 residues long. Only the CDR3 DNA is retained, 45 bases long and in frame from the first base. The germline V gene gives CDR1 as SGHRS and CDR2 as YFSETQ. From V the trimming removes 2 bases and from J it removes 2 bases, while the gene matches leave 5 bases of the junction unaccounted for. The full variable domain, completed from the reference TRBV5-1 and TRBJ1-1 proteins outside the CDR3, reads KAGVTQTPRYLIKTRGQQVTLSCSPISGHRSVSWYQQTPGQGLQFLFEYFSETQRNKGNFPGRFSGRQFSNSRSEMNVSTLELGDSALYLCASSFQGATNTEAFFGQGTRLTVV.